This entry lists 2 T cell receptor beta chains sequenced from one sample in a study of T cell repertoires in cytomegalovirus infection. Their antigens remain unidentified. TCRdb reprocessed the reads via MiXCR and lists one record per CDR3 protein. The data show roughly 310,000 distinct CDR3 sequences, 25% to 30% seen once. This specimen consisted of cultured PBMCs, obtained from culture after CMV antigen stimulation. The origin of the receptors is a human donor in good health (CMV status not recorded). Some clones in this sample may be carry-over from other donors' samples.

This clonotype has a count of ten or more. V usage is TRBV6-1 and J usage is TRBJ2-7; TRBD2 matches at 7 bases. The length of the CDR3 is 15 residues. In germline, CDR1 is MNHNS, CDR2 SASEGT. Germline trimming cut 6 bases from V and 0 bases from J; bases unmatched to any gene: 8. The CDR3 sequence: CASSGGKSLSYEQYF. Written as DNA, the CDR3 is TGTGCCAGCAGCGGGGGGAAATCCCTCTCCTACGAGCAGTACTTC.

Only a few counts were recorded for this clonotype. The chain recombines TRBV7-3 with TRBJ2-3; 7 positions match TRBD2. Germline CDR1 reads SGHTA; CDR2 reads FQGTGA. The CDR3 runs to 15 residues. Trimming cost V 2 bases and J 0 bases; bases outside gene matches: 2. The CDR3 sequence: CASSLRAGSTDTQYF. CDR3 DNA: TGTGCCAGCAGCTTACGAGCGGGAAGCACAGATACGCAGTATTTT. Combining the CDR3 with reference TRBV7-3 and TRBJ2-3 gives the whole variable domain GAGVSQTPSNKVTEKGKYVELRCDPISGHTALYWYRQSLGQGPEFLIYFQGTGAADDSGLPNDRFFAVRPEGSVSTLKIQRTERGDSAVYLCASSLRAGSTDTQYFGPGTRLTVL.